The 24 T cell receptor beta chains listed next were all sequenced from one sample in a study of blood T cells in healthy people across ages (dated by TCRdb to about 2015). Library generation was performed with 5' RACE. A second roughly 6 to 11 cycle PCR used a sample-barcoded 5' primer and a J-beta primer mix. TCRdb trimmed the raw reads at Q25, called clones with MiXCR and kept productive beta chains. Merged by CDR3 protein, the rows form single entries marked with the most common genes and DNA. The sample table records fewer than 2 million distinct CDR3 sequences; about two fifths of these occur just once. Of the sample, 23% is held by the ten largest clones. Sequences were obtained from blood. These receptors came from a human donor in good health.

This chain joins TRBV29-1 and TRBJ1-1; D remains unclear. Germline-derived CDR1 and CDR2 are SQVTM and ANQGSEA. The CDR3 sequence is 12 residues long. Trimming left V 5 bases short and J 0 bases short, with 7 bases between. CDR3 protein: CSVYSVNTEAFF. The CDR3 region has the DNA TGCAGCGTTTACTCCGTGAACACTGAAGCTTTCTTT.

Only a few counts were recorded for this clonotype. The chain has TRBV6-5 and TRBJ1-2; no clear D. V lost 7 bases, J lost 5 bases, and 17 bases lay in between. CDR3 size: 14 residues. CDR1 is MNHEY and CDR2 is SVGAGI in the germline V gene. The CDR3 region is CASTRTRRAYGYTF. The CDR3 DNA reads TGTGCCAGCACTCGGACCCGGCGGGCATATGGCTACACCTTC.

This rearrangement joins TRBV15 to TRBJ2-1, with TRBD2 matching 7 bases. The CDR3 loop spans 13 amino acids. Germline CDR1 and CDR2: LNHNV and YYDKDF (reference sequence). Germline trimming cut 8 bases from V and 5 bases from J; bases unmatched to any gene: 6. The CDR3 bases are TGTGCCACCTTGGGACTACCCAACAATGAGCAGTTCTTC. It codes for CATLGLPNNEQFF.

The chain combines TRBV6-2 or TRBV6-3 with TRBJ2-3; tentatively, D is TRBD2 (5 bases). Germline CDR1 and CDR2: MNHEY and SVGEGT. The CDR3 runs to 16 residues. Between the trimmed V and J ends, which lost 1 base and 2 bases, there was a span of 13 bases. CDR3 sequence: CASSYLGRGFTDTQYF. For the CDR3, the DNA is TGTGCCAGCAGTTACTTGGGGAGAGGGTTCACAGATACGCAGTATTTT.

This clonotype came up a few times. The chain couples TRBV12-3 or TRBV12-4 to TRBJ2-3; TRBD2 might be the D (6 bases). The CDR3 is 15 amino acids. V lost 5 bases and J 2 bases, leaving 14 bases between the germline ends. The CDR3 region has the DNA TGTGCCAGCAGTCTAAGGGGACTGGCCACAGATACGCAGTATTTT. It encodes CASSLRGLATDTQYF.

The chain is built from TRBV9 and TRBJ2-5; maybe TRBD1 (6 bases). The V gene's germline CDR1 is SGDLS and CDR2 YYNGEE. The V end lost 0 bases, the J end lost 1 base, and 10 bases lay between the germline ends. CDR3 length: 15 residues. CDR3 sequence reads: CASSVEGEPQETQYF. CDR3 bases: TGTGCCAGCAGCGTAGAGGGGGAGCCCCAAGAGACCCAGTACTTC. Full variable domain (remainder filled in from reference TRBV9 and TRBJ2-5): DSGVTQTPKHLITATGQRVTLRCSPRSGDLSVYWYQQSLDQGLQFLIQYYNGEERAKGNILERFSAQQFPDLHSELNLSSLELGDSALYFCASSVEGEPQETQYFGPGTRLLVL.

This clonotype has only a few counts. V usage is TRBV6-5 and J usage is TRBJ2-7; 9 bases line up with TRBD2. The CDR3 has 15 residues. The germline CDR1 and CDR2 sequences are MNHEY and SVGAGI. V lost 0 bases and J lost 7; bases outside the gene matches: 7. The CDR3 DNA follows: TGTGCCAGCAGTTACTCGAAGCGGGGGGTCCAGGAGCAGTACTTC. Protein: CASSYSKRGVQEQYF.

The J gene is TRBJ1-1, the V gene TRBV5-1; no definite D call. V dropped 0 bases and J dropped 1 base, with 10 bases sitting between them. Per germline, CDR1 SGHRS and CDR2 YFSETQ. This CDR3 region has 15 residues. The CDR3: CASSLVGPGNTEAFF. CDR3 nucleotide sequence: TGCGCCAGCAGCTTGGTCGGCCCCGGGAACACTGAAGCTTTCTTT.

The V and J genes are TRBV6-5 and TRBJ1-4; D perhaps matches TRBD1 (5 bases). V lost 1 base and J 5 bases, leaving 8 bases between the germline ends. This CDR3 contains 14 residues. Germline lookup yields CDR1 MNHEY and CDR2 SVGAGI. CDR3 protein: CASSYLGGNEKLFF. CDR3 bases: TGTGCCAGCAGTTACTTGGGGGGGAATGAAAAACTGTTTTTT.

The chain employs TRBV29-1 and TRBJ2-3; no clear D. With 2 bases removed from V and 0 bases from J, the gap between germline ends came to 9 bases. The CDR3 length is 14 residues. Germline CDR1 SQVTM, CDR2 ANQGSEA. The CDR3 loop reads CSVERFTSTDTQYF. DNA of the CDR3: TGCAGCGTTGAAAGGTTCACTAGCACAGATACGCAGTATTTT.

The chain uses TRBV12-3 or TRBV12-4 and TRBJ2-3; D possibly matches TRBD1 or TRBD2 (6 bases each). This CDR3 has 14 residues. V lost 11 bases and J lost 2, with 17 bases in between. The CDR3 sequence is CAGTGGGPTDTQYF. The DNA of the CDR3 is TGTGCCGGAACCGGGGGCGGCCCCACAGATACGCAGTATTTT.

This chain joins TRBV3-1 and TRBJ2-5; 13 bases are shared with TRBD2. V was clipped by 4 bases and J by 3 bases; unmatched bases: 8. The CDR3 extends over 17 amino acids. The germline gives CDR1 LGHDT, CDR2 YNNKEL (reference sequence). CDR3 in DNA: TGTGCCAGCAGCCCCCGGACTAGCGGGGGCCCAAAAGAGACCCAGTACTTC. Translated: CASSPRTSGGPKETQYF.

Points on this clonotype: One base away lies a much larger clone, so this may be a sequencing read error. This sequence joins TRBV29-1 and TRBJ2-4; 9 bases match TRBD1. There are 13 residues in the CDR3. The V gene's germline CDR1 is SQVTM and CDR2 ANQGSEA. The V segment lost 6 bases and the J segment 13 bases; nucleotides outside the gene matches: 13. CDR3: CSVDRDRDNEQYF. The DNA for the CDR3 is TGCAGCGTAGACCGGGACAGGGACAATGAGCAGTACTTC.

In this sample, this clonotype turned up a few times. The J gene is TRBJ2-3, the V gene TRBV5-1, with D unclear. Germline V gene lookup returns CDR1 SGHRS and CDR2 YFSETQ. Trimming removed 3 bases at V and 6 bases at J, with 8 bases between. This CDR3 is 12 amino acids long. This chain's CDR3 is CASSSSFDTQYF. In DNA form, the CDR3 reads TGCGCCAGCAGCTCCAGTTTCGATACGCAGTATTTT. The variable domain in full, completed from reference TRBV5-1 and TRBJ2-3, reads KAGVTQTPRYLIKTRGQQVTLSCSPISGHRSVSWYQQTPGQGLQFLFEYFSETQRNKGNFPGRFSGRQFSNSRSEMNVSTLELGDSALYLCASSSSFDTQYFGPGTRLTVL.

This clonotype was seen a few times. The V call is TRBV29-1, the J call TRBJ2-3; 7 nucleotides align to TRBD2. CDR1 SQVTM and CDR2 ANQGSEA come from the germline V gene. Unmatched junction bases numbered 7, after V lost 4 bases and J lost 6 bases. The CDR3 is 13 amino acids. This CDR3 reads CSVAGGPGDTQYF. In DNA, the CDR3 is TGCAGCGTTGCGGGAGGTCCGGGGGATACGCAGTATTTT.

The rearrangement joins TRBV10-3 to TRBJ2-3; no clear D gene. Germline V gene lookup returns CDR1 ENHRY and CDR2 SYGVKD. The length of the CDR3 is 13 residues. Trimming pared 2 bases from V and 1 base from J, leaving 4 bases between. The CDR3 protein is CAISETGTDTQYF. The CDR3 DNA reads TGTGCCATCAGTGAGACAGGCACAGATACGCAGTATTTT.

This clonotype was recorded a few times. The chain is built from TRBV11-2 and TRBJ2-1; tentatively, D is TRBD1 or TRBD2 (6 bases each). Germline V gene lookup returns CDR1 SGHAT and CDR2 FQNNGV. Trimming shortened V by 3 bases and J by 10 bases, and 10 bases separated the two germline ends. The CDR3 loop spans 12 amino acids. This CDR3 is CASSLGGWEQFF. The CDR3 bases are TGTGCCAGCAGCTTGGGGGGCTGGGAGCAGTTCTTC.

The sample holds a few counts of this clonotype. The gene calls are TRBV6-2 or TRBV6-3 and TRBJ2-5, with 10 positions matching TRBD1. V lost 7 bases to trimming and J lost 5 bases; unmatched junction nucleotides: 7. The CDR3 extends over 14 amino acids. Germline V gives CDR1 MNHEY, CDR2 SVGEGT. The CDR3 bases are TGTGCCAGCACCAACGGACAGGGGGAGGAGACCCAGTACTTC. This translates into CASTNGQGEETQYF.

The chain uses TRBV13 and TRBJ2-1; 11 nucleotides line up with TRBD2. Germline CDR1 PRHDT, CDR2 FYEKMQ (reference sequence). This CDR3 comprises 16 residues. The J segment lost 10 bases and the V segment lost 5 bases, leaving 13 bases of the junction unmatched. CDR3 residues: CASSKRTILAGVEQFF. DNA for the CDR3: TGTGCCAGCAGCAAGAGAACCATACTAGCGGGGGTAGAGCAGTTCTTC.

Concerning this clonotype itself: The CDR3 carries no conserved terminal phenylalanine or tryptophan, so it likely arises from a read error. The V and J genes are TRBV20-1 and TRBJ2-5; D ambiguous. CDR3 size: 16 residues. Germline V CDR1 and CDR2: DFQATT, SNEGSKA (reference sequence). V was shortened by 2 bases and J by 6 bases, with 22 bases between the two germline ends. CDR3 in amino acids: CSARSLVRAETKTQYS. CDR3 bases: TGCAGTGCTAGATCATTAGTCCGGGCGGAGACGAAGACCCAGTACTCC.

This clonotype was recorded once. CDR3 sequence (DNA): TGTGCCATCAGTGAGTCTACAGGAGGGCTCTACGATCAGTACTTC. Its protein is CAISESTGGLYDQYF. The chain has TRBV10-3 and TRBJ2-5, with a weak D call TRBD2 (6 bases). Germline assignment: CDR1 ENHRY and CDR2 SYGVKD. V was trimmed by 0 bases and J by 11 bases, leaving 19 bases between them. This CDR3 has 15 residues.

The chain has TRBV12-3 or TRBV12-4 and TRBJ2-7, with a possible D match to TRBD2 (5 bases). V was cut by 6 bases and J by 3 bases, with 12 bases left in between. The CDR3 covers 13 residues. The CDR3 DNA reads TGTGCCAGCAGCCCGGACTCAAACTACGAGCAGTACTTC. Amino acids: CASSPDSNYEQYF.

A few counts support this clonotype. The gene calls are TRBV10-3 and TRBJ2-2; D may be TRBD1 (5 bases). Trimming stripped 11 bases from V and 2 bases from J, with 15 bases between. The CDR3 totals 14 residues. The germline CDR1 and CDR2 sequences are ENHRY and SYGVKD. Written as DNA, the CDR3 is TGTGCCGCCCTCAGGGCTTTCAACACCGGGGAGCTGTTTTTT. Protein product: CAALRAFNTGELFF.

The chain employs TRBV7-9 and TRBJ1-2; D gene uncertain. V gave up 1 base and J gave up 2 bases, with 8 bases separating them. The CDR3 runs to 14 residues. Germline CDR1 is SEHNR and CDR2 is FQNEAQ (reference sequence). CDR3 residues: CASSLERINYGYTF. The CDR3 region has the DNA TGTGCCAGCAGCTTAGAACGTATAAACTATGGCTACACCTTC.